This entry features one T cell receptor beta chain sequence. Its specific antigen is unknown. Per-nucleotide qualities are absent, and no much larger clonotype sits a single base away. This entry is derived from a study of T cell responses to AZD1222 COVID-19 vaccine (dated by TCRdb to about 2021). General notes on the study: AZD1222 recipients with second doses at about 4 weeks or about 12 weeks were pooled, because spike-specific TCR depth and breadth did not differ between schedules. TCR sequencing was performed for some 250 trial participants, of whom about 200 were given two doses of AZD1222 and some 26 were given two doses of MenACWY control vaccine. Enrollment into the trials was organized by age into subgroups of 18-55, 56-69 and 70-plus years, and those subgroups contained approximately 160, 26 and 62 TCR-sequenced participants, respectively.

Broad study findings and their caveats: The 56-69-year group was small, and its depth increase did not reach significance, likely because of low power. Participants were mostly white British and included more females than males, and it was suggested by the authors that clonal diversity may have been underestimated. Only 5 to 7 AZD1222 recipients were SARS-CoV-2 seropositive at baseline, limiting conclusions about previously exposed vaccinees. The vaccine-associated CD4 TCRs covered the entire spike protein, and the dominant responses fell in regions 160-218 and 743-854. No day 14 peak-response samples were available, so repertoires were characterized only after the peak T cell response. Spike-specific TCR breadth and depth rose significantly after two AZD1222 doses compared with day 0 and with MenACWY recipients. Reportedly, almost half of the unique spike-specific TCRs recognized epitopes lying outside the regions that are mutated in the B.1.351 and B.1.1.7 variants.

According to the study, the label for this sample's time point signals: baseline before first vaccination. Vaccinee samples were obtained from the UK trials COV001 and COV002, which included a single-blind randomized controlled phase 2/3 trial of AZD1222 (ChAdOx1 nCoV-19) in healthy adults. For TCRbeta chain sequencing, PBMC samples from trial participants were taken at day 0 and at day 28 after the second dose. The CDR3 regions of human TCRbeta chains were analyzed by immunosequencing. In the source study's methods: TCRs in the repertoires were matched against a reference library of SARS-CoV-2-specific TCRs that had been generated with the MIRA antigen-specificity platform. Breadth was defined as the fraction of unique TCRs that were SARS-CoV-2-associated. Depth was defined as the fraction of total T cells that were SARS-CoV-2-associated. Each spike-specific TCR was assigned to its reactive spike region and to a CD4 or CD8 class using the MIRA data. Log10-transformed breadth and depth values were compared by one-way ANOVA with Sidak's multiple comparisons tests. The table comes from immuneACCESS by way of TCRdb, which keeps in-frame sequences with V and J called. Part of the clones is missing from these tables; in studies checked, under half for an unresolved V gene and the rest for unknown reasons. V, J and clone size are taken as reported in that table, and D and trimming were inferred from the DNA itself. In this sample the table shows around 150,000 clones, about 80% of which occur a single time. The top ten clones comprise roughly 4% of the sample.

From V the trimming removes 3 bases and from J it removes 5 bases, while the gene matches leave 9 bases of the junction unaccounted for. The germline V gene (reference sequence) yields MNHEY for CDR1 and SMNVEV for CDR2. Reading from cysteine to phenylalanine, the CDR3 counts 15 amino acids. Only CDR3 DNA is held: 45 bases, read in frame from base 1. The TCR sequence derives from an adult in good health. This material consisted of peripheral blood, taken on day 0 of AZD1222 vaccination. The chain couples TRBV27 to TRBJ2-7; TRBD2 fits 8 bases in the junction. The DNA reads TGTGCCAGCAGTTTGATACGGGGGGGTCGCGACGAGCAGTACTTC. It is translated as CASSLIRGGRDEQYF.